The rows below give T cell receptor beta chains drawn from one sample of a study of blood T cell repertoires in COVID-19. Assay used: immunoSEQ multiplex PCR; TCRdb lists only in-frame clones, some missing. The data show just under 250,000 clones, with roughly 91% seen just once and over 4% held by the top ten. Specimen: PBMCs or T cells enriched from blood (not recorded which). These receptors all come from a woman aged 30 to 39 who had recovered from COVID-19. CDR3s leave out the opening cysteine and the closing phenylalanine or tryptophan. Each record gives: J gene, V gene, CDR3 protein.

TRBJ1-1	TRBV28	ASSPINTEAF
TRBJ2-4	TRBV5-4	ASSSTGSRNIQY
TRBJ2-2	TRBV25-1	ASSDTPTGHTGELF
TRBJ2-3	TRBV4-1	ASSQGPLWEDRADTQY
TRBJ2-5	TRBV6-5	ASSFDREETQY
TRBJ1-5	TRBV19	ASRTSGPGAGQPQH
TRBJ2-7	TRBV7-9	ASSATGYEQY
TRBJ2-2	TRBV9	ASSVSGISTGELF
TRBJ1-1	TRBV19	ASSINLGRLNTEAF
TRBJ1-5	TRBV30	AGTIRGGNQPQH
TRBJ1-4	TRBV11-2	ASSSPTGQIEKLF
TRBJ2-5	TRBV11-2	ASSLGQIVEETQY
TRBJ1-4	TRBV11-2	ASSLDRGNEKLF
TRBJ1-1	TRBV3-1/TRBV3-2	ASSPYFGQGMRNTEAF
TRBJ1-2	TRBV4-2	ASSQDERVYGYT
TRBJ1-2	TRBV5-5	ASTGPQEYHYGYT
TRBJ1-5	TRBV27	ASSSPGQGANQPQH
TRBJ1-5	TRBV6-5	ASSYRKTGGQPQH
TRBJ2-3	TRBV3-1/TRBV3-2	ASSRSLAEITDTQY
TRBJ2-2	TRBV18	ASSPPVSGRTGELF
TRBJ1-2	TRBV7-9	ASSAMLGVHGYT
TRBJ1-1	TRBV23-1	ASSLSGPGENTEAF
TRBJ1-4	TRBV7-2	ASSPGDRGLTTNEKLF
TRBJ2-7	TRBV7-6	ASSLRRQGTYEQY
TRBJ2-3	TRBV7-9	ASSLTDRGDTQY
TRBJ1-2	TRBV6-5	ASRRQGEYGYT
TRBJ2-2	TRBV18	ASSPFVTGDTGELF
TRBJ2-1	TRBV20-1	SASGRQSSSYNEQF